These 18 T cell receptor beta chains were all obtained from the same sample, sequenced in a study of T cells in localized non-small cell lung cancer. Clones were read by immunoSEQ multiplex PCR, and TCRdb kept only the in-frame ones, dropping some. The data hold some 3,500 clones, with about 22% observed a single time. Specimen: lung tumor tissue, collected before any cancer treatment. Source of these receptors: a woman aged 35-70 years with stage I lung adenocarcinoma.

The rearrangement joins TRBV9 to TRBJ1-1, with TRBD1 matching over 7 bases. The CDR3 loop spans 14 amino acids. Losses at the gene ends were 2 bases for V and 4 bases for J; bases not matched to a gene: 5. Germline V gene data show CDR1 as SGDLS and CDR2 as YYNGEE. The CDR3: CASSVTGAGTEAFF. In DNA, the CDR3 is TGTGCCAGCAGCGTCACAGGGGCGGGCACTGAAGCTTTCTTT.

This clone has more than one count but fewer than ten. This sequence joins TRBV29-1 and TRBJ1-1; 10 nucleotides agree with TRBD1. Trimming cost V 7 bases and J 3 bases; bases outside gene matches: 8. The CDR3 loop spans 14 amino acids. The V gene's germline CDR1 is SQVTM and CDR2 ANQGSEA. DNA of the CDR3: TGCAGCGCCCAACAGGACAGGGGGTACACTGAAGCTTTCTTT. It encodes CSAQQDRGYTEAFF.

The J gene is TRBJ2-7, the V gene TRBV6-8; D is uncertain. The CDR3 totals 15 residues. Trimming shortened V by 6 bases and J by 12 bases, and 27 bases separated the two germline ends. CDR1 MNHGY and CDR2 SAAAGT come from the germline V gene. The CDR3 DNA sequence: TGTGCCAGCAGCTCCCCTAGTTTAGACCCCCAGCAGTGGTACTTC. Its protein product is CASSSPSLDPQQWYF.

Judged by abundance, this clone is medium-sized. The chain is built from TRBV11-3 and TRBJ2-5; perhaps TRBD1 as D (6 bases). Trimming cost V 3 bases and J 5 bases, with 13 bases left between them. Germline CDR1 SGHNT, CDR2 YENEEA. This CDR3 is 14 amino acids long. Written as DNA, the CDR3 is TGTGCCAGCAGCTTGGCACAGGGTCGGGAGACCCAGTACTTC. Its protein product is CASSLAQGRETQYF.

The CDR3 DNA reads as TGCGCCAGCAGCCAAGGGAGTGGGGAAGCTTTCTTT. Residues: CASSQGSGEAFF. The genes are TRBV4-1 and TRBJ1-1; D call uncertain. V lost 1 base and J lost 8, with 8 bases in between. CDR1 is MGHRA and CDR2 is YSYEKL in the germline V gene. The CDR3 runs 12 residues.

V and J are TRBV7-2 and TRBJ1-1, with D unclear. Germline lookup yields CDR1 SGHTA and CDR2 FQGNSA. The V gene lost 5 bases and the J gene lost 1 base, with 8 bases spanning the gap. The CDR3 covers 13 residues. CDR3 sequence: CASSKDGNTEAFF. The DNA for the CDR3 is TGTGCCAGCAGCAAGGACGGGAACACTGAAGCTTTCTTT.

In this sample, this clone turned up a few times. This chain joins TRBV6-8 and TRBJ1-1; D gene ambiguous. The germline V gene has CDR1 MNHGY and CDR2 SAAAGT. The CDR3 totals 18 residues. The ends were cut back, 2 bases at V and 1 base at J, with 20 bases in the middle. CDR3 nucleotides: TGTGCCAGCAGTTACCGTCAGAGGGCACGAGCAGGGAACACTGAAGCTTTCTTT. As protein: CASSYRQRARAGNTEAFF.

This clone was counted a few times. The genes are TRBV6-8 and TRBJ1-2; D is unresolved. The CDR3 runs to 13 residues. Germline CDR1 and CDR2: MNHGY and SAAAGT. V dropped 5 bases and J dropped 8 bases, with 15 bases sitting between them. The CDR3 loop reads CASSINGLDGYTF. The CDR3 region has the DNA TGTGCCAGCAGTATTAATGGACTCGACGGCTACACCTTC.

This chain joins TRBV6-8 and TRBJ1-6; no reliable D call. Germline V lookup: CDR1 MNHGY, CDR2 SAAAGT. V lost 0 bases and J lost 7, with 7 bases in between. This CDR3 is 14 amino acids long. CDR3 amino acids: CASSYSQSNSPLHF. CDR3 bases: TGTGCCAGCAGTTACTCACAGTCGAATTCACCCCTCCACTTT.

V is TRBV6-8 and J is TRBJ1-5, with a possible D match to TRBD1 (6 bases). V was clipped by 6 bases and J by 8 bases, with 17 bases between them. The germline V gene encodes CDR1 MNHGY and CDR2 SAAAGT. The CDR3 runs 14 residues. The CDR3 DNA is TGTGCCAGCAGGAGGGGGGGGCCGCGGGAGCCCCAGCATTTT. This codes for CASRRGGPREPQHF.

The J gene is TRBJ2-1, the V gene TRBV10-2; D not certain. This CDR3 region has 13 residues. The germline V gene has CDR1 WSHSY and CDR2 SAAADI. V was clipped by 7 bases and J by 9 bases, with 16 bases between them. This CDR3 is CASTKDLKGEQFF. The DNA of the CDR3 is TGCGCCAGCACCAAAGACCTGAAAGGTGAGCAGTTCTTC.

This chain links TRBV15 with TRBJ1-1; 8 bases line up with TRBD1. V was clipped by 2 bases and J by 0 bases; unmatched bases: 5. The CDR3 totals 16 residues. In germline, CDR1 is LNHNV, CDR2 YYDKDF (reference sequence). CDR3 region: CATSRHWDRLNTEAFF. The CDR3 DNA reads TGTGCCACCAGCAGACACTGGGACAGGCTGAACACTGAAGCTTTCTTT.

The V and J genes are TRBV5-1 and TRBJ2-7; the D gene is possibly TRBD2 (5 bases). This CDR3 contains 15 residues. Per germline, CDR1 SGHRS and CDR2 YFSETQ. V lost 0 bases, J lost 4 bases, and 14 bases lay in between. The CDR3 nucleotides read TGCGCCAGCAGCTTGGGGGCTAGCAGACGATACGAGCAGTACTTC. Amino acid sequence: CASSLGASRRYEQYF.

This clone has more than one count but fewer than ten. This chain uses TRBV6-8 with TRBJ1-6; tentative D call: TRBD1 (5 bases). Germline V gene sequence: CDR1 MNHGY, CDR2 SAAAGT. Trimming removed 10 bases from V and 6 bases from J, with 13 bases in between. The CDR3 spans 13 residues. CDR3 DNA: TGTGCCACGTCCCGGGACCTTAATTCACCCCTCCACTTT. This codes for CATSRDLNSPLHF.

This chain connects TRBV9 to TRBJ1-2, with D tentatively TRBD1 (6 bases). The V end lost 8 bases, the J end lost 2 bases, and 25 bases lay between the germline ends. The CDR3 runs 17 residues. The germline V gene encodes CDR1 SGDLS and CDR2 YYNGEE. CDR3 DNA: TGTGCCAGTATTGGACAGAAAGGATTCGTGGGGAACTATGGCTACACCTTC. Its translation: CASIGQKGFVGNYGYTF. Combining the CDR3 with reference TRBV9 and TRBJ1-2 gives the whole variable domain DSGVTQTPKHLITATGQRVTLRCSPRSGDLSVYWYQQSLDQGLQFLIQYYNGEERAKGNILERFSAQQFPDLHSELNLSSLELGDSALYFCASIGQKGFVGNYGYTFGSGTRLTVV.

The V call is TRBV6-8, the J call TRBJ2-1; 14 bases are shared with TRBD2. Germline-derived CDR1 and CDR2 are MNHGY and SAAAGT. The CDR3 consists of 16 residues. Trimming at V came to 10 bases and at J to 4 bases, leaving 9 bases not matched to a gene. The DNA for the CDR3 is TGTGCCATCCGGAGGACTAGCGGGGGGCAATACAATGAGCAGTTCTTC. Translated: CAIRRTSGGQYNEQFF.

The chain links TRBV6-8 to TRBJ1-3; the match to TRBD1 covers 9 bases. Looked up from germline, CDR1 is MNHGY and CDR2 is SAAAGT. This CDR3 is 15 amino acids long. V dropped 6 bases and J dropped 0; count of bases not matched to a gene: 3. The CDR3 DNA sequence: TGTGCCAGCAGGAGGGACAGGGTCTCTGGAAACACCATATATTTT. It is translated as CASRRDRVSGNTIYF.

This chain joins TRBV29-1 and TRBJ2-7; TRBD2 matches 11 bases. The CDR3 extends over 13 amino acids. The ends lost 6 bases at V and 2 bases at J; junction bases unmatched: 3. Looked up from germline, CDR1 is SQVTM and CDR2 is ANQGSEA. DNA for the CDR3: TGCAGCGTAGGGACTAGCGGAACCTACGAGCAGTACTTC. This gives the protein CSVGTSGTYEQYF.